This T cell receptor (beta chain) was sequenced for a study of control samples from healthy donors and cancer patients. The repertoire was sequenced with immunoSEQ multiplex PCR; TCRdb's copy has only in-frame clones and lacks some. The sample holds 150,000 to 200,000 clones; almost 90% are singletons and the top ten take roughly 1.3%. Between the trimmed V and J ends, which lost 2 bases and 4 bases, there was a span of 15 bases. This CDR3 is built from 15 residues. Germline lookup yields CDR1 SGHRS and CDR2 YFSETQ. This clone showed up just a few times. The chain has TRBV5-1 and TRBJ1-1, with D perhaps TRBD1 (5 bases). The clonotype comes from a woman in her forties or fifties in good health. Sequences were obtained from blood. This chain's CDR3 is CASSLAGNRGTEAFF. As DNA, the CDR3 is TGCGCCAGCAGCTTAGCAGGGAATAGGGGCACTGAAGCTTTCTTT.